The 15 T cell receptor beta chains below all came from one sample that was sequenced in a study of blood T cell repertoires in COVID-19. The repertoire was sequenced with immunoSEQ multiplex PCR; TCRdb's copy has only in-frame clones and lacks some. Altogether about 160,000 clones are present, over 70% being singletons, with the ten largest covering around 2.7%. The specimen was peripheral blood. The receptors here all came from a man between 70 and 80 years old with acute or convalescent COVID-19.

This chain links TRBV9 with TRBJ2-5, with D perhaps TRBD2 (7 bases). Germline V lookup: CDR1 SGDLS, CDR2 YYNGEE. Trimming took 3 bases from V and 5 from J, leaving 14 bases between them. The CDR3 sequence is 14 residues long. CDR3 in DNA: TGTGCCAGCAGCGGCGGGGGCCAGGGTGAGACCCAGTACTTC. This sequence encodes CASSGGGQGETQYF. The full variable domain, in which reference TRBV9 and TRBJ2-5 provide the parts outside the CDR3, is DSGVTQTPKHLITATGQRVTLRCSPRSGDLSVYWYQQSLDQGLQFLIQYYNGEERAKGNILERFSAQQFPDLHSELNLSSLELGDSALYFCASSGGGQGETQYFGPGTRLLVL.

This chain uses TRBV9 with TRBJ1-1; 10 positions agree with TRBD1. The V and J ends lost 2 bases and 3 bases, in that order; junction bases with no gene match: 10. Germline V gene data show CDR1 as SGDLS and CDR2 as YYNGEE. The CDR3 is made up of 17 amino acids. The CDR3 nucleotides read TGTGCCAGCAGCGTTGGGACAGGGGATAAGTGGGACACTGAAGCTTTCTTT. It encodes CASSVGTGDKWDTEAFF.

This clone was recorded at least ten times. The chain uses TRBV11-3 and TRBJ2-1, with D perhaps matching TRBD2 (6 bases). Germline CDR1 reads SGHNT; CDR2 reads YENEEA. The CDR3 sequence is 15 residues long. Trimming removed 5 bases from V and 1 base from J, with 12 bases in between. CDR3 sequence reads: CASSPPGTSYNEQFF. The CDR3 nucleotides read TGTGCCAGCAGCCCCCCCGGGACTTCCTACAATGAGCAGTTCTTC. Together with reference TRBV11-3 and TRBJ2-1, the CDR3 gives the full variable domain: EAGVVQSPRYKIIEKKQPVAFWCNPISGHNTLYWYLQNLGQGPELLIRYENEEAVDDSQLPKDRFSAERLKGVDSTLKIQPAELGDSAVYLCASSPPGTSYNEQFFGPGTRLTVL.

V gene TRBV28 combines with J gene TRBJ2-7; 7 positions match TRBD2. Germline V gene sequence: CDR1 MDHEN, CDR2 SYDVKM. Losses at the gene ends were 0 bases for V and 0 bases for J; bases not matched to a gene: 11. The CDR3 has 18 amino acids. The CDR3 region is CASSLWPSGTSSSYEQYF. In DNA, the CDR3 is TGTGCCAGCAGTTTATGGCCGAGCGGGACCTCGAGCTCCTACGAGCAGTACTTC.

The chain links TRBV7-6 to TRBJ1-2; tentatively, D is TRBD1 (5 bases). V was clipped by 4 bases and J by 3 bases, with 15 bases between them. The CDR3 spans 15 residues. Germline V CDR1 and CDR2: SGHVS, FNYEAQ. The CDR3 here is CASSSGPPGDYGYTF. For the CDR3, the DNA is TGTGCCAGCAGCTCGGGACCCCCGGGGGACTATGGCTACACCTTC.

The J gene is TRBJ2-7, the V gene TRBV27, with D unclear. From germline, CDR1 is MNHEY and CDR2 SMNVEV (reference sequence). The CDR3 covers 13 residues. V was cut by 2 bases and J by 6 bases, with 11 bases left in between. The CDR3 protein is CASSLAVVGEQYF. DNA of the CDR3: TGTGCCAGCAGTTTAGCGGTGGTGGGCGAGCAGTACTTC.

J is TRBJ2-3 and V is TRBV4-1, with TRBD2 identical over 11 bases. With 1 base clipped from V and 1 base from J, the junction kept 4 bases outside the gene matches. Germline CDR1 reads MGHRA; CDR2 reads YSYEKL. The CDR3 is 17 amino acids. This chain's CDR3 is CASSQGLAGGGTDTQYF. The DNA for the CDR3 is TGCGCCAGCAGCCAAGGGCTAGCGGGGGGCGGCACAGATACGCAGTATTTT.

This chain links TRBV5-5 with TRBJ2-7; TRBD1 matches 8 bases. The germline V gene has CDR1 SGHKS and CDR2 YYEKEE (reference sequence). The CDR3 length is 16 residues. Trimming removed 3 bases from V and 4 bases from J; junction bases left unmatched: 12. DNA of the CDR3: TGTGCCAGCAGCTCCCGCCTGGGACAGGATGTGTACGAGCAGTACTTC. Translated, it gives CASSSRLGQDVYEQYF.

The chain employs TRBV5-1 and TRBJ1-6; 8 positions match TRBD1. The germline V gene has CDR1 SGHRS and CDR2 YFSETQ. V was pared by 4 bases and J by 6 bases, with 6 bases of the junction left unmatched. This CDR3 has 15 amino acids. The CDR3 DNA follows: TGCGCCAGCAGCCTGGACAGGGCGGCTAATTCACCCCTCCACTTT. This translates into CASSLDRAANSPLHF.

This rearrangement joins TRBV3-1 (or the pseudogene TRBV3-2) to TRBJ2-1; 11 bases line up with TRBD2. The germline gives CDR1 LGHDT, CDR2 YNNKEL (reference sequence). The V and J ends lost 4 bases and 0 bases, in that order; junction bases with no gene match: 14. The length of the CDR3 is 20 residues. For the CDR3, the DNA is TGTGCCAGCAGCCGTCTTCTAGCGGGAGGACCACGAGGCTCCTACAATGAGCAGTTCTTC. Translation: CASSRLLAGGPRGSYNEQFF.

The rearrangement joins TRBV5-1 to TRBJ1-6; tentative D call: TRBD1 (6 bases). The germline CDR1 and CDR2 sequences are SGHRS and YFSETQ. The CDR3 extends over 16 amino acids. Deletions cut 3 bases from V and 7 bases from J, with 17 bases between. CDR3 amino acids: CASSSTGLGLNSPLHF. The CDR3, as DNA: TGCGCCAGCAGCTCTACAGGGCTCGGGTTGAATTCACCCCTCCACTTT. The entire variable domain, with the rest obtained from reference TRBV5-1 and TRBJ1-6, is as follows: KAGVTQTPRYLIKTRGQQVTLSCSPISGHRSVSWYQQTPGQGLQFLFEYFSETQRNKGNFPGRFSGRQFSNSRSEMNVSTLELGDSALYLCASSSTGLGLNSPLHFGNGTRLTVT.

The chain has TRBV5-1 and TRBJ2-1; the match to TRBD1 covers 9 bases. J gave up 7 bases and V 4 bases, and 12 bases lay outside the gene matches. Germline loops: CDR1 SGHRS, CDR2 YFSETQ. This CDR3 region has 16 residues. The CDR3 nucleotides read TGCGCCAGCAGCCCCCGTAGCGGACAGGGGTCGAATGAGCAGTTCTTC. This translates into CASSPRSGQGSNEQFF.

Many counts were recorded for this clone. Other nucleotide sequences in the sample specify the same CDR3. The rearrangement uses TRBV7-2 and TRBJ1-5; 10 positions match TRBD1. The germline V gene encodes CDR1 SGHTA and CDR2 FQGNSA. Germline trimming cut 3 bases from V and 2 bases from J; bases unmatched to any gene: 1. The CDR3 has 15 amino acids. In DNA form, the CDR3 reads TGTGCCAGCAGCTTCGGGACAGGGGGCAATCAGCCCCAGCATTTT. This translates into CASSFGTGGNQPQHF.

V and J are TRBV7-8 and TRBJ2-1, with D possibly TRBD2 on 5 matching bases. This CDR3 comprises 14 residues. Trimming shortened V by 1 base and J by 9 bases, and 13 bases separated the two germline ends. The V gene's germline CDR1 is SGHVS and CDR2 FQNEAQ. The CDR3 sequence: CASSLGGGPPEQFF. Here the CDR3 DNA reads TGTGCCAGCAGCTTAGGTGGAGGCCCCCCTGAGCAGTTCTTC.

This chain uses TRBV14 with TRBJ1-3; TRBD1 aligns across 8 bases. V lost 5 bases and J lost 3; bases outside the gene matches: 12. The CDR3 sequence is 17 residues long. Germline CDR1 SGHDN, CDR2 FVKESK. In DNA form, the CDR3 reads TGTGCCAGCAGCGTACGTCCCGGGACAGGTTTTGGAAACACCATATATTTT. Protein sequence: CASSVRPGTGFGNTIYF.